This T cell receptor (beta chain) was profiled in a study of siplizumab effects on memory and regulatory T cells. Overall study findings and caveats: Researchers could map only a minor fraction of alloreactive clones to unstimulated subsets.

Turning to this clone: What it recognizes is unknown.

Only in-frame clones appear in the TCRdb table, and some are missing; sequencing was by immunoSEQ multiplex PCR. The sample lists fewer than 120,000 clones, approximately 92% seen once, with approximately 1.2% in the top ten. With 1 base removed from V and 3 bases from J, the gap between germline ends came to 5 bases. This CDR3 is built from 13 residues. The germline V gene encodes CDR1 KGHSH and CDR2 LQKENI. The sequenced sample was CD4+ T cells sorted from blood. The clonotype was recovered from a human donor in good health. V gene TRBV18 combines with J gene TRBJ2-3, with D unclear. The CDR3 bases are TGTGCCAGCTCACCACTTAGGACAGATACGCAGTATTTT. The encoded protein is CASSPLRTDTQYF.